Below are 9 T cell receptor beta chains sequenced from a single sample in a study of blood T cell repertoires in COVID-19. Measured with immunoSEQ multiplex PCR; TCRdb has only the in-frame clones, and not every one. The table records roughly 260,000 clones, about 89% of them present only once. The sample taken for sequencing was peripheral blood. Every receptor here comes from a woman between 50 and 59 years old with acute or convalescent COVID-19.

The V and J genes are TRBV5-1 and TRBJ1-1; D perhaps matches TRBD1 (6 bases). Germline V gene lookup returns CDR1 SGHRS and CDR2 YFSETQ. Deletions cut 5 bases from V and 0 bases from J, with 11 bases between. This CDR3 is built from 14 residues. CDR3 sequence (DNA): TGCGCCAGCAGTTCCGACAGGCTGAACACTGAAGCTTTCTTT. Its translation: CASSSDRLNTEAFF.

The CDR3 protein is CASSSSGRGRWYTEAFF. The CDR3 DNA reads TGTGCCAGCAGTTCCTCCGGCAGGGGGCGGTGGTACACTGAAGCTTTCTTT. The V gene is TRBV27, the J gene TRBJ1-1; 8 bases line up with TRBD1. The V and J ends lost 4 bases and 3 bases, in that order; junction bases with no gene match: 13. Germline V gene lookup returns CDR1 MNHEY and CDR2 SMNVEV (reference sequence). CDR3 length equals 17 residues.

The rearrangement joins TRBV27 to TRBJ2-7; possible D gene TRBD1, 5 bases. V lost 2 bases, J lost 4 bases, and 9 bases lay in between. Germline loops: CDR1 MNHEY, CDR2 SMNVEV (reference sequence). The CDR3 length is 13 residues. CDR3 nucleotides: TGTGCCAGCAGTTTAGATCAGGGTTACGAGCAGTACTTC. As protein: CASSLDQGYEQYF.

This sequence joins TRBV15 and TRBJ2-3, with 13 nucleotides matching TRBD2. The germline V gene has CDR1 LNHNV and CDR2 YYDKDF (reference sequence). Trimming at V came to 2 bases and at J to 2 bases, leaving 13 bases not matched to a gene. There are 20 residues in the CDR3. The CDR3 nucleotides are TGTGCCACCAGCAGAACGACCGGGACTAGCGGGAAATACCTCACAGATACGCAGTATTTT. It yields the protein CATSRTTGTSGKYLTDTQYF. Looking up the rest from reference TRBV15 and TRBJ2-3 gives the full variable domain: DAMVIQNPRYQVTQFGKPVTLSCSQTLNHNVMYWYQQKSSQAPKLLFHYYDKDFNNEADTPDNFQSRRPNTSFCFLDIRSPGLGDTAMYLCATSRTTGTSGKYLTDTQYFGPGTRLTVL.

Turning to this clone: Other DNA variants within this sample encode the same CDR3. The chain has TRBV2 and TRBJ1-5, with 9 bases aligning to TRBD1. The CDR3 sequence is 14 residues long. J lost 2 bases, V lost 4 bases, and 0 bases had no gene match. The germline V gene encodes CDR1 SNHLY and CDR2 FYNNEI. For the CDR3, the DNA is TGTGCCAGCAGTGGGACAGGGGGCAATCAGCCCCAGCATTTT. It translates to CASSGTGGNQPQHF.

This chain uses TRBV5-1 with TRBJ1-2; D gene ambiguous. The ends were cut back, 4 bases at V and 4 bases at J, with 8 bases in the middle. Germline CDR1 SGHRS, CDR2 YFSETQ. This CDR3 contains 12 residues. Here the CDR3 DNA reads TGCGCCAGCAGCGATGGCCCCTATGGCTACACCTTC. This gives the protein CASSDGPYGYTF.

This clone was seen a handful of times. The rearrangement uses TRBV28 and TRBJ2-7; maybe TRBD2 (5 bases). This CDR3 region has 15 residues. The germline V gene encodes CDR1 MDHEN and CDR2 SYDVKM. V was trimmed by 6 bases and J by 4 bases, leaving 19 bases between them. The CDR3 region has the DNA TGTGCCAGCAGCCGTCGGGTAGCGAGATCTTACGAGCAGTACTTC. Translated, it gives CASSRRVARSYEQYF.

The V call is TRBV9, the J call TRBJ2-5; 7 bases map to TRBD2. Germline V gene lookup returns CDR1 SGDLS and CDR2 YYNGEE. This CDR3 spans 19 amino acids. V shed 4 bases, J shed 5 bases, and the junction held 23 bases outside the gene matches. The CDR3: CASSPLFGRIGPAVETQYF. The CDR3 DNA reads TGTGCCAGCAGCCCCCTGTTCGGGAGGATTGGGCCAGCGGTGGAGACCCAGTACTTC. Supplemented by reference TRBV9 and TRBJ2-5, the full variable domain reads DSGVTQTPKHLITATGQRVTLRCSPRSGDLSVYWYQQSLDQGLQFLIQYYNGEERAKGNILERFSAQQFPDLHSELNLSSLELGDSALYFCASSPLFGRIGPAVETQYFGPGTRLLVL.

The CDR3 is CATSDSTGTELNYGYTF. CDR3 bases: TGTGCCACCAGTGACTCAACCGGGACAGAGTTAAACTATGGCTACACCTTC. The J gene is TRBJ1-2, the V gene TRBV24-1; 7 bases fit TRBD1. This CDR3 region has 17 residues. Germline CDR1 and CDR2: KGHDR and SFDVKD. With 4 bases clipped from V and 2 bases from J, the junction kept 12 bases outside the gene matches.